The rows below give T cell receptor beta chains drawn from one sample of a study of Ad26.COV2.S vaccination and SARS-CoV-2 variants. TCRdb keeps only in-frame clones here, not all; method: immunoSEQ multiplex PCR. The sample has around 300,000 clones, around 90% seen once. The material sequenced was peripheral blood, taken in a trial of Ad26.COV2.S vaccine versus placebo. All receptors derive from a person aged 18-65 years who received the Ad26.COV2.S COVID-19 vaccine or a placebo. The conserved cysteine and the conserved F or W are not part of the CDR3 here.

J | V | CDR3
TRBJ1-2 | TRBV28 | ASTEEPLGYT
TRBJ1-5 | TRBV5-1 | ASSAGTAGNQPQH
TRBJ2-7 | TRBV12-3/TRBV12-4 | ASRGLENEQY
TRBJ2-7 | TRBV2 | ASSWTGYEQY
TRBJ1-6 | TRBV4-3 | ASSQDLITAYNSPLH
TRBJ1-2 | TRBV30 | AWGRDFYGYT
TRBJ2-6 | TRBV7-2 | ASTSRAGANVLT
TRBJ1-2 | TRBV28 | ASSSGQRNYGYT
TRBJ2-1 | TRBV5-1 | ASSLAAFPDEQF
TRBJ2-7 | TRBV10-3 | AITSTEAYEQY
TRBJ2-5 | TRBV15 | ATSRDVYGGLREETQY
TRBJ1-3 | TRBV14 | ASSQDPTGSGNTIY
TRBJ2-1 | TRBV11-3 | ASSPRLAGGHEQF
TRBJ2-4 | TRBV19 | ASSLSSPDIQY
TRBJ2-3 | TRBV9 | ASSVGAGGTDTQY
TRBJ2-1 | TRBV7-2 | ASSLVPWSNNEQF